One and the same sample provided the 25 T cell receptor beta chains below, sequenced in a study of T-cell reconstitution after alpha-beta-depleted transplantation in children. Preparing the TCRbeta library involved the use of unique molecular identifiers. Via MiXCR, TCRdb re-called the PCR reads, giving one row per CDR3 protein. This sample has approximately 520,000 distinct CDR3 sequences, with roughly 10% found just once. The sequencing here drew on PBMCs, mostly from graft donor cells, taken 180 days after TCRalphabeta/CD19-depleted stem cell transplant. These receptors were obtained from a female patient aged 2-9 years who had a stem cell transplant for aplastic anemia, so the T cells may come from the graft donor.

This chain uses TRBV27 with TRBJ2-7, with TRBD2 as a possible D gene (5 bases). This CDR3 has 15 amino acids. Germline lookup yields CDR1 MNHEY and CDR2 SMNVEV (reference sequence). V was cut by 0 bases and J by 5 bases, with 14 bases left in between. CDR3 sequence reads: CASSLSPTIANEQYV. Written as DNA, the CDR3 is TGTGCCAGCAGTTTATCGCCTACTATAGCGAACGAGCAGTACGTC.

This chain uses TRBV5-6 with TRBJ2-3; perhaps TRBD2 as D (6 bases). In germline, CDR1 is SGHDT, CDR2 YYEEEE. V was trimmed by 0 bases and J by 13 bases, leaving 12 bases between them. This CDR3 is 12 amino acids long. The CDR3 protein is CASSLAGTPKYF. Written as DNA, the CDR3 is TGTGCCAGCAGCTTGGCCGGGACTCCCAAGTATTTT.

This clonotype was counted between two and nine times. The chain links TRBV15 to TRBJ2-7, with 13 bases fitting TRBD2. After removal of 4 bases from V and 7 bases from J, the junction contained 16 bases not matched to a gene. In germline, CDR1 is LNHNV, CDR2 YYDKDF (reference sequence). The length of the CDR3 is 18 residues. CDR3 region: CATSIRTSGGLGPGEQYV. The DNA for the CDR3 is TGTGCCACCAGCATACGGACTAGCGGGGGATTGGGGCCGGGGGAGCAGTACGTC.

The rearrangement links TRBV30 to TRBJ2-1; 8 bases are a match to TRBD2. V trimming: 3 bases; J trimming: 8 bases; junction bases outside the gene matches: 15. This CDR3 is built from 16 residues. Germline-derived CDR1 and CDR2 are GTSNPN and SVGIG (reference sequence). This chain's CDR3 is CAWSLFVAGGYDEQFF. The CDR3 DNA follows: TGTGCCTGGAGCCTCTTCGTGGCGGGAGGTTACGATGAGCAGTTCTTC.

The rearrangement joins TRBV5-1 to TRBJ2-7; 9 bases are a match to TRBD2. The CDR3 has 14 residues. J was trimmed by 5 bases and V by 3 bases; bases with no gene match: 6. The germline gives CDR1 SGHRS, CDR2 YFSETQ. The CDR3 protein is CASSYIAGDDEQYF. CDR3 DNA sequence: TGCGCCAGCAGCTACATAGCGGGAGATGACGAGCAGTACTTC. The whole variable domain, filled in from reference TRBV5-1 and TRBJ2-7, reads KAGVTQTPRYLIKTRGQQVTLSCSPISGHRSVSWYQQTPGQGLQFLFEYFSETQRNKGNFPGRFSGRQFSNSRSEMNVSTLELGDSALYLCASSYIAGDDEQYFGPGTRLTVT.

This sequence joins TRBV4-3 and TRBJ1-6; D is undetermined. Between the trimmed V and J ends, which lost 1 base and 7 bases, there was a span of 8 bases. CDR3 length: 14 residues. Per germline, CDR1 LGHNA and CDR2 YSLEER. The CDR3 DNA sequence: TGCGCCAGCAGCCAAGGGCAGAGCAATTCACCCCTCCACTTT. Translation: CASSQGQSNSPLHF.

This clonotype was detected a few times. The chain uses TRBV12-3 or TRBV12-4 and TRBJ2-1; D perhaps matches TRBD1 (5 bases). The CDR3 runs 13 residues. V dropped 10 bases and J dropped 0 bases, with 10 bases sitting between them. The CDR3 DNA sequence: TGTGCCATAGCTAGGGGCTCCTACAATGAGCAGTTCTTC. Translating it yields CAIARGSYNEQFF.

This clonotype showed up just a few times. The chain combines TRBV11-2 with TRBJ2-4, with TRBD2 matching 9 bases. The V gene end was trimmed by 2 bases and the J gene end by 0 bases; junction bases not matched to a gene: 8. This CDR3 comprises 18 residues. Germline CDR1 is SGHAT and CDR2 is FQNNGV. DNA for the CDR3: TGTGCCAGCAGCTTAAGGCCGACTAGCGGAGTAGCCAAAAACATTCAGTACTTC. The encoded protein is CASSLRPTSGVAKNIQYF.

Note on this clonotype: Given a much more abundant clone one base away, this may be a read error. This chain links TRBV4-3 with TRBJ2-3, with 7 nucleotides matching TRBD1. Germline-derived CDR1 and CDR2 are LGHNA and YSLEER. There are 12 residues in the CDR3. For the CDR3, the DNA is TGCTCCAGCAGCCACATACAGGGGACGCAGTATTTT. Protein: CSSSHIQGTQYF.

This clonotype was detected ten times or more. The chain employs TRBV5-1 and TRBJ2-1; D uncertain. Germline V gives CDR1 SGHRS, CDR2 YFSETQ. The CDR3 is made up of 16 amino acids. Trimming took off 3 bases at V and 10 bases at J, with 23 bases between the two ends. CDR3 in amino acids: CASSYAPGNLRAEQFF. The CDR3 DNA reads as TGCGCCAGCAGCTACGCCCCGGGTAACCTTCGAGCAGAGCAGTTCTTC. The whole variable domain, remainder taken from reference TRBV5-1 and TRBJ2-1, is KAGVTQTPRYLIKTRGQQVTLSCSPISGHRSVSWYQQTPGQGLQFLFEYFSETQRNKGNFPGRFSGRQFSNSRSEMNVSTLELGDSALYLCASSYAPGNLRAEQFFGPGTRLTVL.

CDR3 DNA sequence: TGTGCCAGCAGCGTAGCGCGGGTCTACAATGAGCAGTTCTTC. It specifies CASSVARVYNEQFF. This chain uses TRBV9 with TRBJ2-1; TRBD2 might be the D (5 bases). The CDR3 length is 14 residues. The germline V and J ends were trimmed by 0 bases and 3 bases, with 7 bases remaining between them. In germline, CDR1 is SGDLS, CDR2 YYNGEE.

Only a few counts were recorded for this clonotype. V and J are TRBV11-2 and TRBJ1-2, with unresolved D. The V gene lost 4 bases and the J gene lost 0 bases, with 12 bases spanning the gap. Germline lookup yields CDR1 SGHAT and CDR2 FQNNGV. The CDR3 runs to 15 residues. CDR3 nucleotide sequence: TGTGCCAGCAGCTCGACGGGCGGGACTAACTATGGCTACACCTTC. Translating gives CASSSTGGTNYGYTF.

The CDR3 protein is CSAPRGSETQYF. The CDR3, as DNA: TGCAGTGCTCCAAGGGGAAGCGAGACCCAGTACTTC. V is TRBV20-1 and J is TRBJ2-5, with D perhaps TRBD1 (5 bases). Trimming stripped 5 bases from V and 5 bases from J, with 12 bases between. The CDR3 consists of 12 residues. CDR1 DFQATT and CDR2 SNEGSKA come from the germline V gene (reference sequence).

This clonotype was seen more than once but under ten times. The chain joins TRBV28 to TRBJ1-5; tentative D call: TRBD1 (6 bases). The CDR3 has 17 residues. V was cut by 3 bases and J by 1 base, with 16 bases left in between. Germline V CDR1 and CDR2: MDHEN, SYDVKM. In nucleotides, the CDR3 is TGTGCCAGCAGTTTCCCGGGGGCGCTACGGAGCAATCAGCCCCAGCATTTT. Encoded protein: CASSFPGALRSNQPQHF.

This chain joins TRBV12-3 or TRBV12-4 and TRBJ1-5; the D gene is possibly TRBD1 (6 bases). V lost 7 bases, J lost 2 bases, and 21 bases lay in between. The CDR3 contains 17 residues. The CDR3 region has the DNA TGTGCCAGCACCCTCGAAAGGGGGGGGCGCGGCAATCAGCCCCAGCATTTT. Protein product: CASTLERGGRGNQPQHF.

This clonotype occurred a few times. The chain recombines TRBV27 with TRBJ1-1, with 9 bases matching TRBD1. This CDR3 spans 14 amino acids. After removal of 5 bases from V and 4 bases from J, the junction contained 5 bases not matched to a gene. Germline CDR1 and CDR2: MNHEY and SMNVEV (reference sequence). CDR3 sequence: CASSHDRGVTEAFF. DNA of the CDR3: TGTGCCAGCAGTCACGACAGGGGGGTCACTGAAGCTTTCTTT.

The chain employs TRBV20-1 and TRBJ2-4; D uncertain. Germline-derived CDR1 and CDR2 are DFQATT and SNEGSKA (reference sequence). The CDR3 is made up of 13 amino acids. The V end was cut by 2 bases, the J end by 0 bases, with 5 bases between. CDR3 sequence reads: CSARYLAKNIQYF. In DNA form, the CDR3 reads TGCAGTGCTAGATATCTAGCCAAAAACATTCAGTACTTC.

The gene calls are TRBV10-3 and TRBJ2-5; D is unclear. Germline CDR1 ENHRY, CDR2 SYGVKD. V was trimmed by 8 bases and J by 4 bases, leaving 8 bases between them. CDR3 length: 11 residues. As DNA, the CDR3 is TGTGCCATCGGATCAACAGAGACCCAGTACTTC. Translating gives CAIGSTETQYF.

This chain links TRBV11-2 with TRBJ2-7; 9 nucleotides match TRBD2. V was clipped by 5 bases and J by 6 bases; unmatched bases: 20. The CDR3 is 18 residues long. The V gene's germline CDR1 is SGHAT and CDR2 FQNNGV. This CDR3 reads CASSGHGAGGDGFLEQYF. The CDR3, as DNA: TGTGCCAGCAGCGGCCACGGGGCGGGAGGGGACGGTTTCCTCGAGCAGTACTTC.

V is TRBV2 and J is TRBJ2-3, with a weak D call TRBD1 (7 bases). The germline gives CDR1 SNHLY, CDR2 FYNNEI. This CDR3 has 15 residues. The germline V and J ends were trimmed by 5 bases and 4 bases, with 16 bases remaining between them. CDR3 residues: CASSFLQGGADTQYF. The DNA of the CDR3 is TGTGCCAGCAGTTTCCTCCAGGGGGGAGCAGATACGCAGTATTTT.

This chain links TRBV12-3 or TRBV12-4 with TRBJ1-1, with unresolved D. CDR3 length equals 13 residues. Trimming took 7 bases from V and 0 from J, leaving 9 bases between them. CDR3 DNA sequence: TGTGCCAGCAACTCCCGGGTGAACACTGAAGCTTTCTTT. Its protein product is CASNSRVNTEAFF.

Ten or more counts support this clonotype. The chain uses TRBV6-2 or TRBV6-3 and TRBJ2-1; tentative D call: TRBD2 (6 bases). V lost 11 bases to trimming and J lost 0 bases, with 14 bases between them. Germline loops: CDR1 MNHEY, CDR2 SVGEGT. This CDR3 has 14 residues. The CDR3 here is CACNSGRSYNEQFF. DNA for the CDR3: TGTGCCTGCAATAGCGGCCGCTCCTACAATGAGCAGTTCTTC.

Many counts were recorded for this clonotype. The chain recombines TRBV11-3 with TRBJ2-1; 8 nucleotides agree with TRBD1. V lost 5 bases to trimming and J lost 8 bases; unmatched junction nucleotides: 11. Germline V gene sequence: CDR1 SGHNT, CDR2 YENEEA. The CDR3 runs to 15 residues. This chain's CDR3 is CASSPRTGSWYEQFF. In nucleotides, the CDR3 is TGTGCCAGCAGCCCTCGGACAGGGTCATGGTATGAGCAGTTCTTC.

The chain is built from TRBV6-1 and TRBJ1-1; D gene ambiguous. V lost 6 bases and J lost 3, with 17 bases in between. CDR3 length equals 15 residues. Germline lookup yields CDR1 MNHNS and CDR2 SASEGT. CDR3 protein: CASRLKRRTHTEAFF. In nucleotides, the CDR3 is TGTGCCAGCAGATTGAAAAGAAGGACCCACACTGAAGCTTTCTTT.

This clonotype was counted between two and nine times. The chain recombines TRBV7-9 with TRBJ2-6; a weak D match, TRBD1 (5 bases). Germline lookup yields CDR1 SEHNR and CDR2 FQNEAQ (reference sequence). Between the trimmed V and J ends, which lost 8 bases and 4 bases, there was a span of 21 bases. CDR3 length equals 17 residues. CDR3 nucleotides: TGTGCCAGCTTTGTCGGTGCGGAAGGGGTAGGGGCCAACGTCCTGACTTTC. Translated, it gives CASFVGAEGVGANVLTF.